This entry concerns a single TCR beta chain. The data stem from a study of technical replicates of blood from several donors. CDR1 and CDR2 from the germline V gene are SGHAT and FQNNGV. The V end lost 2 bases, the J end lost 7 bases, and 9 bases lay between the germline ends. The length of the CDR3 is 13 residues. Some clones are missing from TCRdb's copy, which holds only in-frame ones; the method was immunoSEQ multiplex PCR. Of over 90,000 clones in the sample, roughly 96% were seen once. The specimen sequenced was T cells isolated from PBMCs. The rearrangement links TRBV11-2 to TRBJ1-3; D unclear. The TCR was taken from a human donor in good health. The CDR3 loop reads CASSLTLQNTIYF. The CDR3 bases are TGTGCCAGCAGCTTAACCCTTCAGAACACCATATATTTT. The full variable domain, with the rest looked up from reference TRBV11-2 and TRBJ1-3, is EAGVAQSPRYKIIEKRQSVAFWCNPISGHATLYWYQQILGQGPKLLIQFQNNGVVDDSQLPKDRFSAERLKGVDSTLKIQPAKLEDSAVYLCASSLTLQNTIYFGEGSWLTVV.